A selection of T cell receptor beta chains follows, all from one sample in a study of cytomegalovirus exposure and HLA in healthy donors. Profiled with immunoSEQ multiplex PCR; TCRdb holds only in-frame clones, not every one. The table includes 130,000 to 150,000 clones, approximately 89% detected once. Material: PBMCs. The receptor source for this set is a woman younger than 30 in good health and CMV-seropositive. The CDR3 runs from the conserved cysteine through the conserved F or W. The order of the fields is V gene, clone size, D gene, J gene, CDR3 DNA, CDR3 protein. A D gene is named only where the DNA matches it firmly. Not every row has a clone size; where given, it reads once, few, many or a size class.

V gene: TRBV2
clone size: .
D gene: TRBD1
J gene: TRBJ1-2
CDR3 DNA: TGTGCCAGCAGTGTTTCACCGGGACAGGGTTATGGCTACACCTTC
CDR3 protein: CASSVSPGQGYGYTF

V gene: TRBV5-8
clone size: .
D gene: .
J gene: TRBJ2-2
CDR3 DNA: TGTGCCAGCAGACGTACAGGGATCGCGAACACCGGGGAGCTGTTTTTT
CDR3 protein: CASRRTGIANTGELFF

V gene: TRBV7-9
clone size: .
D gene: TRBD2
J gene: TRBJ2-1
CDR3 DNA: TGTGCCAGCCGGGAGGGGGGGTCCTACAATGAGCAGTTCTTC
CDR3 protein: CASREGGSYNEQFF

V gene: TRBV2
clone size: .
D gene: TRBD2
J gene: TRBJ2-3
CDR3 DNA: TGTGCCAGCACACATGGGACTAGCGGCACAGATACGCAGTATTTT
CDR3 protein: CASTHGTSGTDTQYF

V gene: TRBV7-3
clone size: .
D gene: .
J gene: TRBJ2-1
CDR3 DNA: TGTGCCAGCAGCCAGACTATTTACAATGAGCAGTTCTTC
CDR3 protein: CASSQTIYNEQFF

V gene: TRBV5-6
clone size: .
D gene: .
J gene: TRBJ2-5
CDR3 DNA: TGTGCCAGCGCGACTTTGCCGCTACTGGAGACCCAGTACTTC
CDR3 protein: CASATLPLLETQYF

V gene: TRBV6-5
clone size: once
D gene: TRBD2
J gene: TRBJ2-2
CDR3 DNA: TGTGCCAGCAGTTACTCAGCGGGGGGCACCGGGGAGCTGTTTTTT
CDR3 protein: CASSYSAGGTGELFF

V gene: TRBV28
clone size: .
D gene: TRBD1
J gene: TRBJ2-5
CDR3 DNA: TGTGCCAGCAGCCGTCAGACAGGGTACCAAGAGACCCAGTACTTC
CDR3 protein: CASSRQTGYQETQYF

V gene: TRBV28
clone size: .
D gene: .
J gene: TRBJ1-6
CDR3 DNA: TGTGCCAGCAGACGACAAGATTATAATTCACCCCTCCACTTT
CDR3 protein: CASRRQDYNSPLHF

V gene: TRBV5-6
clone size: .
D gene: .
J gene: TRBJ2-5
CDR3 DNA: TGTGCCAGCAGCTGGCAGGGTTATACAGAGACCCAGTACTTC
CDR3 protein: CASSWQGYTETQYF

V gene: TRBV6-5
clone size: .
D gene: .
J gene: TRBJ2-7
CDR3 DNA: TGTGCCAGCAGTTACTCGAGGGACTCCTACGAGCAGTACTTC
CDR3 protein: CASSYSRDSYEQYF

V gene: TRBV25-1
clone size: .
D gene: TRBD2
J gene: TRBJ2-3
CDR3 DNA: TGTGCCAGCAGTGAATATAAGCGGGGGGGCCATGGTGCAGATACGCAGTATTTT
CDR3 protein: CASSEYKRGGHGADTQYF

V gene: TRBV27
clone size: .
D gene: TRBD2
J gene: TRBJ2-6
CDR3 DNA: TGTGCCAGCAGGAAACGACTAGCGGGGTATTGGGGGGGGGCCAACGTCCTGACTTTC
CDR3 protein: CASRKRLAGYWGGANVLTF

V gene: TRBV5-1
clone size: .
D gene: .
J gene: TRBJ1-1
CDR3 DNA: TGCGCCAGCAGCTGGTATCTGGGGGCGAACACTGAAGCTTTCTTT
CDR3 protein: CASSWYLGANTEAFF

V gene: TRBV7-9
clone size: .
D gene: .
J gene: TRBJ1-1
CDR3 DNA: TGTGCCAGCAGCTTGGACATGTCCACTGAAGCTTTCTTT
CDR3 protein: CASSLDMSTEAFF

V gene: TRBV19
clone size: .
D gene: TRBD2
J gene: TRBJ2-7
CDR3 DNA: TGTGCCAGTAGTATCTACGGGACTAGCGGCGGCGAGCAGTACTTC
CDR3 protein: CASSIYGTSGGEQYF

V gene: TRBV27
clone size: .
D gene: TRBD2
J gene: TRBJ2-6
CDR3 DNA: TGTGCCAGCAGGAAAATAGCGGGGGGTGGGGCCAACGTCCTGACTTTC
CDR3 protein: CASRKIAGGGANVLTF

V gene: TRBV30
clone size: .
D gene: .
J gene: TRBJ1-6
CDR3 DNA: TGTGCCTGGAGTGTCGTAACCATCAGGGATTCACCCCTCCACTTT
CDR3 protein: CAWSVVTIRDSPLHF

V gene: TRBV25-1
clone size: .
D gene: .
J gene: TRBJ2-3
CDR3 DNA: TGTGCCAGCAGTGAACCCGGGGGAAGGACGCAGTATTTT
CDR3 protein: CASSEPGGRTQYF

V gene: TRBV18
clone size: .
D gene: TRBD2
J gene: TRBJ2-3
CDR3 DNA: TGTGCCAGCTCACCACGTGCTAGGCTAGCGGGGACCCTCGGCACAGATACGCAGTATTTT
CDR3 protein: CASSPRARLAGTLGTDTQYF

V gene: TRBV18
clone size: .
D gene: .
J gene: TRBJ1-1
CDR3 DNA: TGTGCCAGCTCACCACTAGAAAACACTGAAGCTTTCTTT
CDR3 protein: CASSPLENTEAFF

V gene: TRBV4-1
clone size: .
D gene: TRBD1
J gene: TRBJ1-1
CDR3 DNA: TGCGCCAGCAGCCGACTCAGACAGGGCGGCACTGAAGCTTTCTTT
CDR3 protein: CASSRLRQGGTEAFF

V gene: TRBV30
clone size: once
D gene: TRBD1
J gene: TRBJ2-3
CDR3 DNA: TGTGCCTGGAATATGGGAAATGAAGGGGGCATGGATACGCAGTATTTT
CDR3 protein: CAWNMGNEGGMDTQYF

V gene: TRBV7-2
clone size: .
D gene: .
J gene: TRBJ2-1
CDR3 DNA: TGTGCCAGCAGCTCAGACACAACTTACAATGAGCAGTTCTTC
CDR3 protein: CASSSDTTYNEQFF